What follows describes a single T cell receptor beta chain. Germline CDR1 reads SGHDT; CDR2 reads YYEEEE. The CDR3 extends over 14 amino acids. V lost 3 bases, J lost 7 bases, and 14 bases lay in between. The entry originates in a study of cytomegalovirus exposure and HLA in healthy donors. The PCR had 60 Vbeta and 13 Jbeta primers. As originally analysed: Later, an analysis found approximately 80 million unique TCR beta chains, and approximately 10 million of these were shared. The table came from immunoSEQ multiplex PCR; TCRdb's copy has only in-frame clones and leaves some out. From that table come the V and J calls and clone size; the DNA was used to work out D and trimming. Counted here are fewer than 120,000 clones, 86% occurring once; the ten biggest clones make up about 1.8%.

This rearrangement joins TRBV5-6 to TRBJ2-4; possible D gene TRBD2, 6 bases. Material for sequencing was PBMCs. This clonotype was obtained from a middle-aged man in good health and CMV-seronegative. The CDR3 reads CASSSLDGGNIQYF. The CDR3, as DNA: TGTGCCAGCAGCTCTCTCGATGGAGGGAACATTCAGTACTTC. Supplemented by reference TRBV5-6 and TRBJ2-4, the full variable domain reads DAGVTQSPTHLIKTRGQQVTLRCSPKSGHDTVSWYQQALGQGPQFIFQYYEEEERQRGNFPDRFSGHQFPNYSSELNVNALLLGDSALYLCASSSLDGGNIQYFGAGTRLSVL.